The table lists the clone carrying this T cell receptor beta chain with a few counts. The data stem from a study of T cell changes during pregnancy in multiple sclerosis. V lost 4 bases to trimming and J lost 9 bases, with 8 bases between them. Germline-derived CDR1 and CDR2 are SGHNT and YYREEE (reference sequence). The CDR3 is made up of 11 amino acids. Only in-frame clones appear in the TCRdb table, and some are missing; sequencing was by immunoSEQ multiplex PCR. The sample holds around 80,000 clones; 94% are singletons and the top ten take about 1%. This chain uses TRBV5-4 with TRBJ2-1, with D possibly being TRBD1 (5 bases). This specimen consisted of peripheral blood, obtained in the second trimester of pregnancy. This TCR derives from a female donor in good health, enrolled as a control in a pregnancy study. The CDR3 region has the DNA TGTGCCAGCAGCACCAGGGTTGAGCAGTTCTTC. The encoded protein is CASSTRVEQFF. Using reference TRBV5-4 and TRBJ2-1 for the parts outside the CDR3, the full variable domain is ETGVTQSPTHLIKTRGQQVTLRCSSQSGHNTVSWYQQALGQGPQFIFQYYREEENGRGNFPPRFSGLQFPNYSSELNVNALELDDSALYLCASSTRVEQFFGPGTRLTVL.